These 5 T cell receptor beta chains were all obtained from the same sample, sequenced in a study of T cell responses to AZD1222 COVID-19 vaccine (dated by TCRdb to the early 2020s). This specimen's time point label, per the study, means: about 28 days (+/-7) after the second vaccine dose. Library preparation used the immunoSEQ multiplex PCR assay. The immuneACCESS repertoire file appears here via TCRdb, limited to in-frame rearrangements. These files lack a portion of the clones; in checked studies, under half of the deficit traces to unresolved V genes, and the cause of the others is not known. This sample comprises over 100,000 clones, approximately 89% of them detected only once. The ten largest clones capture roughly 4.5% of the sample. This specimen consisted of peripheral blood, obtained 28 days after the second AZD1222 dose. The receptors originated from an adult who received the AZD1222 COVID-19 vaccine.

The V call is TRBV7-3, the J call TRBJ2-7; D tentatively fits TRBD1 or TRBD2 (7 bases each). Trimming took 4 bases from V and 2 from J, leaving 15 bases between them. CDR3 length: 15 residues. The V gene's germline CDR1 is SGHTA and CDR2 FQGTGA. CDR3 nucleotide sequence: TGTGCCAGCAGCTATTCAGGGGGGGACGCCTACGAGCAGTACTTC. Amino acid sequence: CASSYSGGDAYEQYF. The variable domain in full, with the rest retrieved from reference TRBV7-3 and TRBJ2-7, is GAGVSQTPSNKVTEKGKYVELRCDPISGHTALYWYRQSLGQGPEFLIYFQGTGAADDSGLPNDRFFAVRPEGSVSTLKIQRTERGDSAVYLCASSYSGGDAYEQYFGPGTRLTVT.

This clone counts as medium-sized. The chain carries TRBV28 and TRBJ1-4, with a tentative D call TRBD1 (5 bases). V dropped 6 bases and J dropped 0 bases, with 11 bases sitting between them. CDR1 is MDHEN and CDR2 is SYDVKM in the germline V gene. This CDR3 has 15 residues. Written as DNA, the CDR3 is TGTGCCAGCAGGGGGCTAGATGCAACTAATGAAAAACTGTTTTTT. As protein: CASRGLDATNEKLFF. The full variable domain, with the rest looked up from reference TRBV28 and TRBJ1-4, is DVKVTQSSRYLVKRTGEKVFLECVQDMDHENMFWYRQDPGLGLRLIYFSYDVKMKEKGDIPEGYSVSREKKERFSLILESASTNQTSMYLCASRGLDATNEKLFFGSGTQLSVL.

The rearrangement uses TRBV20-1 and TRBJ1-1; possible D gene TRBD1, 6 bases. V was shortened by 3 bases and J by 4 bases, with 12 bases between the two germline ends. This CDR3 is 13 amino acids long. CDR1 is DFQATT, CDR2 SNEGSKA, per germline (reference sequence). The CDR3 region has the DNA TGCAGTGCTAGTAGGAGCAGGGGCACTGAAGCTTTCTTT. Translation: CSASRSRGTEAFF.

Written as DNA, the CDR3 is TGTGCCAGCAGCTTAGAAATGGGGGCTCTCACTGAAGCTTTCTTT. This encodes CASSLEMGALTEAFF. The chain has TRBV7-2 and TRBJ1-1; D possibly corresponds to TRBD1 (6 bases). The germline gives CDR1 SGHTA, CDR2 FQGNSA. Trimming took off 1 base at V and 4 bases at J, with 13 bases between the two ends. CDR3 length: 15 amino acids. Full variable domain (rest looked up from reference TRBV7-2 and TRBJ1-1): GAGVSQSPSNKVTEKGKDVELRCDPISGHTALYWYRQSLGQGLEFLIYFQGNSAPDKSGLPSDRFSAERTGGSVSTLTIQRTQQEDSAVYLCASSLEMGALTEAFFGQGTRLTVV.

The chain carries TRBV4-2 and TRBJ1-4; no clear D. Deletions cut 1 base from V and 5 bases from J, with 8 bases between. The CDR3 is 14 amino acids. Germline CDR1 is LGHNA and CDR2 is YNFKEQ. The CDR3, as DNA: TGTGCCAGCAGCCAAGGGCAGCCAAATGAAAAACTGTTTTTT. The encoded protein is CASSQGQPNEKLFF.